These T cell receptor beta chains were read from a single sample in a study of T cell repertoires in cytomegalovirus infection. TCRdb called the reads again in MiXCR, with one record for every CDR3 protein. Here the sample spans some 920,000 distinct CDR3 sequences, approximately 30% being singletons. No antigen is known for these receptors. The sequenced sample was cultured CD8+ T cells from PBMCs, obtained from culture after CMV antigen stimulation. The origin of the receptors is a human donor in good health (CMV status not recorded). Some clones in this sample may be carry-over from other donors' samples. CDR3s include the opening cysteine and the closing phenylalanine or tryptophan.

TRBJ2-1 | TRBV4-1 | CASTPWVGFDNEQFF
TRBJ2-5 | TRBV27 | CASSFIGGSGGQKETQYF
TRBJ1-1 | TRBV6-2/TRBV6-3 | CASSYLQANTEAFF
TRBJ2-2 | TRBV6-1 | CASSPTTGRSTGELFF
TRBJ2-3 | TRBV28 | CASSLGATSTDTQYF
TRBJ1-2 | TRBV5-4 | CALAAIGKGSEGYTF
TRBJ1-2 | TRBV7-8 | CASSLLLTGATVGYTF
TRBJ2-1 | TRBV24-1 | CATSESGGSYNEQFF
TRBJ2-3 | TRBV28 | CASSRDVRMTDTQYF
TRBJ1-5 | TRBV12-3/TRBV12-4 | CASSLSGTGGKRSNQPQHF
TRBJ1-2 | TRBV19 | CASSFRNYGYTF
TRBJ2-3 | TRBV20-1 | CSVTFRDRPTDTQYF
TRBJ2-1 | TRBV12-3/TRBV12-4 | CASSLRVGERPPDEQFF
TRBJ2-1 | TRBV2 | CASSEDQGAFGEQFF
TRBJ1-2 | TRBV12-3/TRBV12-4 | CASSLVGGGTGSYGYTF
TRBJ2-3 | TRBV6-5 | CASSYSGGTRLPTDTQYF
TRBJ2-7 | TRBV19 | CASRGQALYEQYF
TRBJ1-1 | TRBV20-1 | CSSGTGKRTEAFF
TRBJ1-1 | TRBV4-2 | CASSQSGTGLMNTEAFF